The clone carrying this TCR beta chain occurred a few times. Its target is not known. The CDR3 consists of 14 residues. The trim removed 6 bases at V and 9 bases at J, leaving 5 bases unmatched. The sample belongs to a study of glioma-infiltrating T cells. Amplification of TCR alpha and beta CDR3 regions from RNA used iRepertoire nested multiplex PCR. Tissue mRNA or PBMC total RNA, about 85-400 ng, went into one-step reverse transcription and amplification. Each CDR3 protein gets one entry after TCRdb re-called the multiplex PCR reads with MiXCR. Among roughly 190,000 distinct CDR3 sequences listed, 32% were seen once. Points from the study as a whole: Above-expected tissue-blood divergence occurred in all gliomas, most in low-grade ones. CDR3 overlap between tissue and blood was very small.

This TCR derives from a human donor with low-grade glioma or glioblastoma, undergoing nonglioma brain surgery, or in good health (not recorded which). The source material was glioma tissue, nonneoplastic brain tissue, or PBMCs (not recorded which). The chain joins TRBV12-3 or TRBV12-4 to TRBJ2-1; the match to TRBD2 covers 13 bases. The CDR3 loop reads CASRAGTSGIEQFF. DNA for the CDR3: TGTGCCAGCAGGGCCGGGACTAGCGGGATTGAGCAGTTCTTC.